This T cell receptor (beta chain) stems from a study of PD-1 and CTLA-4 blockade in melanoma. The protocol was immunoSEQ multiplex PCR, while the TCRdb copy is restricted to in-frame clones and leaves out a portion. Here the sample spans approximately 33,000 clones, approximately 90% being singletons. V was trimmed by 4 bases and J by 4 bases, leaving 12 bases between them. CDR1 and CDR2 from the germline V gene are SGHDT and YYEEEE. The CDR3 has 13 amino acids. J is TRBJ2-7 and V is TRBV5-6, with D perhaps being TRBD1 or TRBD2 (5 bases each). This specimen was CD8+ T cells from peripheral blood, taken from a patient given anti-PD-1 treatment. This TCR derives from a human donor with melanoma. CDR3 nucleotides: TGTGCCAGCAGCCCGGGACCGAAATACGAGCAGTACTTC. It specifies CASSPGPKYEQYF.